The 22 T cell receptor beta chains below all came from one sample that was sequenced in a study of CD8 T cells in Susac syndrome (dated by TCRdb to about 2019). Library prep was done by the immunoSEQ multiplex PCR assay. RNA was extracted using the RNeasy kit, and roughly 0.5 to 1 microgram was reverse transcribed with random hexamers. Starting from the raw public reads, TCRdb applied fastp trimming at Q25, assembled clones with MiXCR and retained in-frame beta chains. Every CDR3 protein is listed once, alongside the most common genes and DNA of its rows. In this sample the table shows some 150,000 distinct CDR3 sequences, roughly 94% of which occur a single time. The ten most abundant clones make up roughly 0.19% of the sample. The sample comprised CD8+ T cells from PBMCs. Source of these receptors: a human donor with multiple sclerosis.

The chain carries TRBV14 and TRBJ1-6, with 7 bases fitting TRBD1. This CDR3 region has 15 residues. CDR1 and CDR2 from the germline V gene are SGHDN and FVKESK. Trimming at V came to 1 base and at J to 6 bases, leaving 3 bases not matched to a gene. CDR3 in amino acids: CASSQGQGINSPLHF. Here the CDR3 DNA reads TGTGCCAGCAGCCAAGGACAGGGAATTAATTCACCCCTCCACTTT.

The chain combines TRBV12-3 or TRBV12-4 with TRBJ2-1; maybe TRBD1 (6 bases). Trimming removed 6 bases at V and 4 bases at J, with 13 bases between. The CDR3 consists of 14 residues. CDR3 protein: CASSTEGEYNEQFF. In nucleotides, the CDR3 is TGTGCCAGCAGCACAGAGGGGGAGTACAATGAGCAGTTCTTC.

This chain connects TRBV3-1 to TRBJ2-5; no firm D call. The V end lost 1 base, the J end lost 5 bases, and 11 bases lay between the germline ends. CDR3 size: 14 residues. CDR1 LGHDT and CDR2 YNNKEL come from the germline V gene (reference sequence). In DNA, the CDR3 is TGTGCCAGCAGCCAAGGGGCTGGAGTGGAGACCCAGTACTTC. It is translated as CASSQGAGVETQYF.

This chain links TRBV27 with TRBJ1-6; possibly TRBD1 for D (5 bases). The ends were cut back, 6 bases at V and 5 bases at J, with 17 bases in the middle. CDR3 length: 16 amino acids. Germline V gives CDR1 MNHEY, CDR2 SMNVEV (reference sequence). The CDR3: CASSRRQGGNNSPLHF. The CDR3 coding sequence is TGTGCCAGCAGCCGCCGGCAGGGAGGCAATAATTCACCCCTCCACTTT.

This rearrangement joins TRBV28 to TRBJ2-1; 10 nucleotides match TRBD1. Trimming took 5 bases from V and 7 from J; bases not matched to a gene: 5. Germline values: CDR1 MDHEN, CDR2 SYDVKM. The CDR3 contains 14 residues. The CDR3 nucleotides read TGTGCCAGCAGTGGACAGGGGGTTAGGAATGAGCAGTTCTTC. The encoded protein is CASSGQGVRNEQFF.

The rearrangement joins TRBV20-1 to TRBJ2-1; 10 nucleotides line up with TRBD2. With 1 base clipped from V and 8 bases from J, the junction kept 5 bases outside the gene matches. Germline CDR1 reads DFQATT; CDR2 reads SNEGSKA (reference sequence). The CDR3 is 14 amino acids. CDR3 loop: CSARALAGEHEQFF. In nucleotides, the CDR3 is TGCAGTGCTAGAGCTCTAGCGGGGGAACATGAGCAGTTCTTC.

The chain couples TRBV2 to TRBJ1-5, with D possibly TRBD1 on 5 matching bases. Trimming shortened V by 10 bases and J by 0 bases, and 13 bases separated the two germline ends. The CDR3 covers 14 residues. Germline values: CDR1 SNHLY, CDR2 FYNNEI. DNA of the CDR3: TGTGCCACCACTACAGGTGATAGCAATCAGCCCCAGCATTTT. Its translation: CATTTGDSNQPQHF.

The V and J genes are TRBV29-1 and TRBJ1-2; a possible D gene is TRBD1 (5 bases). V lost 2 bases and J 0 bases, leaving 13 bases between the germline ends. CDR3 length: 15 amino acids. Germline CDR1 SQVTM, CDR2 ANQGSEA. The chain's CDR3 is CSVEPRGRANYGYTF. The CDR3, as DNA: TGCAGCGTTGAACCTCGGGGCAGAGCTAACTATGGCTACACCTTC.

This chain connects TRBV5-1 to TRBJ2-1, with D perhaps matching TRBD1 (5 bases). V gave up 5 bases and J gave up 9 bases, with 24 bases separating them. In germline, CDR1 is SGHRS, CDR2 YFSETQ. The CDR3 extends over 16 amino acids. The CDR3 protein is CASRSSGSDFYGEQFF. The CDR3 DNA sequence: TGCGCCAGCAGGTCCTCAGGGTCCGATTTCTACGGTGAGCAGTTCTTC.

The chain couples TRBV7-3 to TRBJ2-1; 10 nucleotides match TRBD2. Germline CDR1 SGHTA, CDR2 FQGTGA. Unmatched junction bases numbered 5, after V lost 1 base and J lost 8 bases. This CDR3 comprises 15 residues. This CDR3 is CASSLSGTSVHEQFF. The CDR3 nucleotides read TGTGCCAGCAGCTTAAGCGGGACTAGCGTCCATGAGCAGTTCTTC.

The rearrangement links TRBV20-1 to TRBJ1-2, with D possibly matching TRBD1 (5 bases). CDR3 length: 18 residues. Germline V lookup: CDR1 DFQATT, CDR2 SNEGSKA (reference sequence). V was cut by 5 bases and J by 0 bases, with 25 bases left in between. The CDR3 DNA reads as TGCAGTGCTCACCCTTGGGACCCGAGGAAAGAGTCTAACTATGGCTACACCTTC. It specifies CSAHPWDPRKESNYGYTF.

The CDR3 here is CASRYPRSDLTYEQYF. The CDR3 DNA sequence: TGTGCCAGCAGGTACCCTCGGAGCGACCTAACCTACGAGCAGTACTTC. V usage is TRBV2 and J usage is TRBJ2-7; unclear D gene. The CDR3 length is 16 residues. Trimming cost V 6 bases and J 2 bases, with 20 bases left between them. Per the germline V gene, CDR1 is SNHLY and CDR2 is FYNNEI.

For the CDR3, the DNA is TGTGCCAGCAGATTAGTCGGGACAGGTGGATTCTCTGGGGCCAACGTCCTGACTTTC. Amino acid sequence: CASRLVGTGGFSGANVLTF. V and J are TRBV2 and TRBJ2-6, with 8 nucleotides matching TRBD1. The CDR3 is 19 amino acids. V was pared by 6 bases and J by 0 bases, with 13 bases of the junction left unmatched. Germline V gene lookup returns CDR1 SNHLY and CDR2 FYNNEI.

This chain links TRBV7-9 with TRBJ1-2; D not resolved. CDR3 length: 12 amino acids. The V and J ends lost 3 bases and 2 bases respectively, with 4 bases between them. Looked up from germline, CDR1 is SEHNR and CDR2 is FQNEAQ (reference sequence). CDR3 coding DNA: TGTGCCAGCAGCTTGATAAACTATGGCTACACCTTC. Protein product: CASSLINYGYTF.

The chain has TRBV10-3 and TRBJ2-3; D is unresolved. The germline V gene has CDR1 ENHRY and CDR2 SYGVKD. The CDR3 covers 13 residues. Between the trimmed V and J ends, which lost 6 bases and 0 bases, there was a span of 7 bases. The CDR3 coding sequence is TGTGCCATCAGGGTCACTAGCACAGATACGCAGTATTTT. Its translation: CAIRVTSTDTQYF.

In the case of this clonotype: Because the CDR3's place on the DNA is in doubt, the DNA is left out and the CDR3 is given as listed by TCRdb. CDR3 region: CSVEVGVGTGHYATF. The chain has TRBV29-1 and TRBJ1-2; the table's D call TRBD1 went unverified against the DNA. The CDR3 is 15 amino acids long, termini counted. CDR1 and CDR2 (germline): SQVTM, ANQGSEA.

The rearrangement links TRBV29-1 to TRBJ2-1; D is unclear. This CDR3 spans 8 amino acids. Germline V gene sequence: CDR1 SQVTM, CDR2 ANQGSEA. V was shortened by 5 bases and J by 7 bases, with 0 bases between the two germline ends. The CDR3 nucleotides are TGCAGCGTTAATGAGCAGTTCTTC. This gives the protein CSVNEQFF.

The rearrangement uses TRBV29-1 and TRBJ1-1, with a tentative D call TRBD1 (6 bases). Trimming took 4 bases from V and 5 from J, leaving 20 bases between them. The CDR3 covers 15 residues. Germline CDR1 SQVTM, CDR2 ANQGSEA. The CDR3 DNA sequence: TGCAGCGTTGCCCGATCGGACAGTTTTCGGACTGAAGCTTTCTTT. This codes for CSVARSDSFRTEAFF.

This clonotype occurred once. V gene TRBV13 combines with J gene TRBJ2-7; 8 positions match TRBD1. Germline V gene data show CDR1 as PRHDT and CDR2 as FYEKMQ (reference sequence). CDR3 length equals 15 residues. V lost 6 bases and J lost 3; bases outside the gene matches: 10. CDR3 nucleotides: TGTGCCAGCAGTTCTGCCGGGACAGGACGCTACGAGCAGTACTTC. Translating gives CASSSAGTGRYEQYF.

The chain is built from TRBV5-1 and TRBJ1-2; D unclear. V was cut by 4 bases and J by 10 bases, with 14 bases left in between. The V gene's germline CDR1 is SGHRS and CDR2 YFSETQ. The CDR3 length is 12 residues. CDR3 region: CASSLNRLDYTF. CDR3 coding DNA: TGCGCCAGCAGCCTCAACCGACTCGACTACACCTTC.

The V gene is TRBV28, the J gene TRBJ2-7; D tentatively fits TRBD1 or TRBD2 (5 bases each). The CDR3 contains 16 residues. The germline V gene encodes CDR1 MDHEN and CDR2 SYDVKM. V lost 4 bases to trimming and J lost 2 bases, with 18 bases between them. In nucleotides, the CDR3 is TGTGCCAGCAGTTCCCTTGGGGAGTGGGGCACCTACGAGCAGTACTTC. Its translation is CASSSLGEWGTYEQYF. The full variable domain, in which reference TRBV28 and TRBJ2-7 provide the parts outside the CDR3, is DVKVTQSSRYLVKRTGEKVFLECVQDMDHENMFWYRQDPGLGLRLIYFSYDVKMKEKGDIPEGYSVSREKKERFSLILESASTNQTSMYLCASSSLGEWGTYEQYFGPGTRLTVT.

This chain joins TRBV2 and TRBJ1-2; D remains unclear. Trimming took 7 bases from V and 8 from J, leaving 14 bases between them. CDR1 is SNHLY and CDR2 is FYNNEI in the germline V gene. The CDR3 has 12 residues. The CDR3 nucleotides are TGTGCCAGCACCGGAACGGAATGGGGCTACACCTTC. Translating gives CASTGTEWGYTF.